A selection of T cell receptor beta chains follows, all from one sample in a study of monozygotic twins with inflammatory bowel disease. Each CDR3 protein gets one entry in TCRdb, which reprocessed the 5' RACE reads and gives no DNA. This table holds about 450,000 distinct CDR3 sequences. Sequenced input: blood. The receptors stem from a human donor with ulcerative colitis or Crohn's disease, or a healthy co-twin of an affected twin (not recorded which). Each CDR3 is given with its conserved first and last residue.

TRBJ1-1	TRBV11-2	CASGQGRNTEAFF
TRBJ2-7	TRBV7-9	CASSYGQAYEQYF
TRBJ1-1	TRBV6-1	CASSPRRQGEPEAFF
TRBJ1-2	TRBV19	CASSWDRESYGYTF
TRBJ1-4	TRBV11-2	CASSLDGPNEKLFF
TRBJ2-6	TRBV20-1	CSADSRGRVLTF
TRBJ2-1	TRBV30	CASLAGKDNEQFF
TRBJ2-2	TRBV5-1	CASSLEGPGELFF
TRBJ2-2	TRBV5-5	CASSRDRYTGELFF
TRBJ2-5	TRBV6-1	CASSDPRSETQYF
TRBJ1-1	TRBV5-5	CASSLTGTTTEAFF
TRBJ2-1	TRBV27	CASSPRLAGGRNEQFF
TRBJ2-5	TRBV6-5	CASSYNRGKTQYF
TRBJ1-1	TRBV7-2	CASSLFRGSAEAFF
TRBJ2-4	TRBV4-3	CASSQGYRENIQYF
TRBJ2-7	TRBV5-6	CASSFRAVNEQYF
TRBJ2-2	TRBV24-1	CATSDFYRRGGLGELFF
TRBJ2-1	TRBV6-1	CASRLAGVYNEQFF
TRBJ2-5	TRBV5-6	CASSLRSTGGRETQYF
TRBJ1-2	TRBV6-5	CASSLDRTNGYTF
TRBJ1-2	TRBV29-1	CSIEQGAGSGYTF
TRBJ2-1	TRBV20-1	CSARSPLTSGRENEQFF
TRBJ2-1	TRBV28	CASSWLIVNEQFF
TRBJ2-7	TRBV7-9	CASSNDRDTDSYEQYF
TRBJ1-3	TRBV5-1	CASSLDRSTGNTIYF
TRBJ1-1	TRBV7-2	CASSPRGRNTEAFF
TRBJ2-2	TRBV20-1	CSASGSGTLLNTGELFF
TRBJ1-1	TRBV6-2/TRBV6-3	CASRPLGHLNTEAFF
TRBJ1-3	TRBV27	CASSLSHSSGNTIYF
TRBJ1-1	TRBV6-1	CASRAGDTEAFF
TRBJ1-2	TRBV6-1	CASSESVYGYTF
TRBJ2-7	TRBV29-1	CSVGGGLPTYEQYF
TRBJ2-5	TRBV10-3	CAISDKETQYF
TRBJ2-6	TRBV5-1	CASRRDLGINGANVLTF
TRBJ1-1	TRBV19	CASSMDRQTNTEAFF
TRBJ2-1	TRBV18	CASSPISGGALGNEQFF
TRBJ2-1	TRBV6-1	CASSDTTGGEFF
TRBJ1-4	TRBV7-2	CASRQGSNEKLFF
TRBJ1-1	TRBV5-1	CASSPQGLMGFNEAFF
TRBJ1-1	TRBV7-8	CASSLTSRQTNTEAFF
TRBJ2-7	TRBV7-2	CASSLDRAPPLDGQYF
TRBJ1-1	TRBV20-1	CSASRQGQNTEAFF
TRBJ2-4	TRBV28	CASSTGGAKNIQYF
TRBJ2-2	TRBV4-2	CASSPNLGLAGGTGELFF
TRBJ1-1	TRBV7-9	CASSLGAGTSKEEVFF
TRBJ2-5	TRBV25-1	CASSDTPWGETQYF
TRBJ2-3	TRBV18	CASSPRRSYLEGTDTQYF